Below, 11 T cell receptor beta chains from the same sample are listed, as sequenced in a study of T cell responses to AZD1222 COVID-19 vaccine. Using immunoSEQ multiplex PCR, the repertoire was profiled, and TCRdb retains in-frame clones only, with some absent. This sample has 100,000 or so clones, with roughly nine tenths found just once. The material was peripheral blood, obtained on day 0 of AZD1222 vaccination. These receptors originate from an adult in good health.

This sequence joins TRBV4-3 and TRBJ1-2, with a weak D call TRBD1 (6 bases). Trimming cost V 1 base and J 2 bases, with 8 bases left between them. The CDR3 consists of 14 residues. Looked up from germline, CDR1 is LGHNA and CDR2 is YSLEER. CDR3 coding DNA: TGCGCCAGCAGCCAAGGGACAGCCAACTATGGCTACACCTTC. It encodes CASSQGTANYGYTF.

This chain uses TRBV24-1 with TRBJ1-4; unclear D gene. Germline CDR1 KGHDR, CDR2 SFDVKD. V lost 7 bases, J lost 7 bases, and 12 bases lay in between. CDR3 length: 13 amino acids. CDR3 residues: CATRHLMIEKLFF. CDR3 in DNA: TGTGCCACCAGACACCTAATGATTGAAAAACTGTTTTTT.

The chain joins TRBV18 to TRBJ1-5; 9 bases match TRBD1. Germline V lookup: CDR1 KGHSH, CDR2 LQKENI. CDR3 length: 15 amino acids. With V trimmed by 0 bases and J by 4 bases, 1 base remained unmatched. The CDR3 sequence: CASSPPGTGNQPQHF. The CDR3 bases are TGTGCCAGCTCACCACCTGGGACAGGGAATCAGCCCCAGCATTTT.

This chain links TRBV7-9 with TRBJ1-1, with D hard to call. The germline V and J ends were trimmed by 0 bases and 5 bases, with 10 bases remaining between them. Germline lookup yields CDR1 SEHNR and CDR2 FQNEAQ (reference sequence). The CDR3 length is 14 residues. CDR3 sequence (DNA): TGTGCCAGCAGCTTAGCTTTAGGTGGAACTGAAGCTTTCTTT. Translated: CASSLALGGTEAFF.

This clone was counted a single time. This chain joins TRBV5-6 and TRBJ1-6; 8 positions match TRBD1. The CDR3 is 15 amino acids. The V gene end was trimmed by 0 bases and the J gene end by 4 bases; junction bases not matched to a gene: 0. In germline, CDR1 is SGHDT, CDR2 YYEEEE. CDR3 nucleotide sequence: TGTGCCAGCAGCTTGGGGGACAGGTATAATTCACCCCTCCACTTT. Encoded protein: CASSLGDRYNSPLHF.

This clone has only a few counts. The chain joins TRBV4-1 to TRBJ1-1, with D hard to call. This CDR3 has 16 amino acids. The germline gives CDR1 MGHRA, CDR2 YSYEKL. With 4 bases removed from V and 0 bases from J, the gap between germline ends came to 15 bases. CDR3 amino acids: CASSRILPRVNTEAFF. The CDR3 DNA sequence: TGCGCCAGCAGCCGAATTCTCCCCCGAGTGAACACTGAAGCTTTCTTT.

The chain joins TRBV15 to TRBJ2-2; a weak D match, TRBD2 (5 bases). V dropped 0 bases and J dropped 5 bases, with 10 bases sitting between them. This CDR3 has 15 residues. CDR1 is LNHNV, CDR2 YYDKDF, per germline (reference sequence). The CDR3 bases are TGTGCCACCAGCAGAGACGGGGTCGGAACCGGGGAGCTGTTTTTT. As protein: CATSRDGVGTGELFF.

The DNA for the CDR3 is TGTGCCATCAGGGGACTAATTTCTAACTATGGCTACACCTTC. Translation: CAIRGLISNYGYTF. This chain joins TRBV10-3 and TRBJ1-2; D is perhaps TRBD1 (5 bases). Trimming removed 6 bases from V and 0 bases from J, with 11 bases in between. This CDR3 is built from 14 residues. Germline-derived CDR1 and CDR2 are ENHRY and SYGVKD.

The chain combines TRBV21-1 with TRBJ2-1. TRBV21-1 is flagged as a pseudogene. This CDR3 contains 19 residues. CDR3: CASSKGPPYIRSSYNEQFF. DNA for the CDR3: TGTGCCAGCAGCAAAGGGCCCCCCTATATTCGAAGCTCCTACAATGAGCAGTTCTTC.

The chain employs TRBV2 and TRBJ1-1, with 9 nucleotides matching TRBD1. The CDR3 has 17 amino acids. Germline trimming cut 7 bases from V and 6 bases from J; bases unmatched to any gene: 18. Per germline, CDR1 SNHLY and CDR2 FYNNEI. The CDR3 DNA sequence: TGTGCCAGCAAATCCACGGACAGGGGCCTTTCGGCGGCTGAAGCTTTCTTT. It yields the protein CASKSTDRGLSAAEAFF.

CDR3 residues: CASSEGWGGPDTQYF. In nucleotides, the CDR3 is TGTGCCAGCAGCGAGGGGTGGGGCGGCCCAGATACGCAGTATTTT. The rearrangement joins TRBV9 to TRBJ2-3; TRBD1 is a possible D gene (5 bases). Germline-derived CDR1 and CDR2 are SGDLS and YYNGEE. Trimming cost V 3 bases and J 4 bases, with 15 bases left between them. The CDR3 is made up of 15 amino acids.